This section outlines one T cell receptor (beta chain) sequence together with its context. What it recognizes is unknown. This specimen belongs to a study of cytomegalovirus exposure and HLA in healthy donors. Study results and caveats: The investigators catalogued 150 to 200 TCR beta chains as cytomegalovirus-associated.

From the roughly 110-subject validation cohort, which was separate from the roughly 690-subject first cohort, the donors were drawn. The method was immunoSEQ multiplex PCR; TCRdb's version includes in-frame clones alone and lacks a portion of them. This table has roughly 200,000 clones, about 81% appearing once. The germline V and J ends were trimmed by 2 bases and 5 bases, with 6 bases remaining between them. The CDR3 is made up of 12 amino acids. Germline V gene lookup returns CDR1 SGDLS and CDR2 YYNGEE. Sequences were obtained from PBMCs. This sequence was found in a woman younger than 45 in good health and CMV-seronegative. V and J are TRBV9 and TRBJ2-3; no clear D gene. CDR3 residues: CASSVFRDTQYF. CDR3 DNA: TGTGCCAGCAGCGTCTTCAGAGATACGCAGTATTTT.